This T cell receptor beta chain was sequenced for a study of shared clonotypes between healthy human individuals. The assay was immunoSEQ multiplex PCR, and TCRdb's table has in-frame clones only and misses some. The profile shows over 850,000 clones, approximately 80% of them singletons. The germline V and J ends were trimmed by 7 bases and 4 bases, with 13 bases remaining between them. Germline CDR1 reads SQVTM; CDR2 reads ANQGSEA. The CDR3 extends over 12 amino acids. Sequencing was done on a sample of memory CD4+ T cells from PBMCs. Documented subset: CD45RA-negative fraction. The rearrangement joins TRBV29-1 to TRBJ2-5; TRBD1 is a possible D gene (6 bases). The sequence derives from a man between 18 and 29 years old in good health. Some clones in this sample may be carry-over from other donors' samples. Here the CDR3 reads CSGSQGAETQYF. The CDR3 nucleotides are TGCAGCGGATCACAGGGAGCAGAGACCCAGTACTTC.